The clone carrying this TCR beta chain was counted a single time. V was trimmed by 6 bases and J by 0 bases, leaving 10 bases between them. Germline CDR1 reads MNHEY; CDR2 reads SVGAGI. The CDR3 length is 14 residues. These data belong to a study of blood T cell repertoires in COVID-19. Repertoires were generated with immunoSEQ multiplex PCR, while TCRdb's copy carries only in-frame clones and drops some. The sample includes some 250,000 clones, over 75% of them seen just once. This receptor was taken from a man between 18 and 35 years old who had recovered from COVID-19. Material: PBMCs or T cells enriched from blood (not recorded which). The gene calls are TRBV6-5 and TRBJ2-3; D gene ambiguous. The CDR3: CASRTRLSTDTQYF. CDR3 DNA sequence: TGTGCCAGCAGAACCCGGTTAAGCACAGATACGCAGTATTTT.